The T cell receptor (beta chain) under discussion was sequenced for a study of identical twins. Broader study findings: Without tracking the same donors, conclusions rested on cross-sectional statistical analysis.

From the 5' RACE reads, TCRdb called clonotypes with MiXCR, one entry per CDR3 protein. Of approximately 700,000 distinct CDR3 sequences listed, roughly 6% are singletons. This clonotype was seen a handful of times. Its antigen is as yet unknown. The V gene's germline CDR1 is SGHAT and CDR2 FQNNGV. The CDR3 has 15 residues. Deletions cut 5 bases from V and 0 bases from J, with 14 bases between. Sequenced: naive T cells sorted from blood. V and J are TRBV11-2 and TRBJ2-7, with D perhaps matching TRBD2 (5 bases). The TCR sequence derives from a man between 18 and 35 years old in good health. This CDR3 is CASSITDFLSYEQYF. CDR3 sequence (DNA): TGTGCCAGCAGCATCACGGACTTCCTCTCCTACGAGCAGTACTTC. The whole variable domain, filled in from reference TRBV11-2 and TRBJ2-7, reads EAGVAQSPRYKIIEKRQSVAFWCNPISGHATLYWYQQILGQGPKLLIQFQNNGVVDDSQLPKDRFSAERLKGVDSTLKIQPAKLEDSAVYLCASSITDFLSYEQYFGPGTRLTVT.